This TCR beta chain appears in the sequencing data of a study of blood T cell repertoires in COVID-19. The count of this clone is one. Assay: immunoSEQ multiplex PCR; the TCRdb copy retains only in-frame clones and omits some. The sample records around 250,000 clones, roughly 88% being singletons. Germline loops: CDR1 MGHRA, CDR2 YSYEKL. CDR3 length: 17 residues. With 5 bases clipped from V and 3 bases from J, the junction kept 10 bases outside the gene matches. This chain uses TRBV4-1 with TRBJ1-1; 12 bases align to TRBD1. The sample was PBMCs or T cells enriched from blood (not recorded which). The sequence derives from a woman between 45 and 60 years old who had recovered from COVID-19. This chain's CDR3 is CASSGRDRGRSDTEAFF. CDR3 DNA sequence: TGCGCCAGCAGCGGCCGGGACAGGGGGCGGTCGGACACTGAAGCTTTCTTT.